A single sample is the source of the 15 T cell receptor beta chains below, sequenced in a study of identifying expanded T cells in peripheral blood. Profiling relied on immunoSEQ multiplex PCR, and the TCRdb table lists in-frame clones only, not all of them. The sample carries under 150,000 clones, around nine tenths recorded once. Sequencing was carried out using blood. The source is a person between 18 and 75 years old in good health.

The chain employs TRBV18 and TRBJ2-5, with TRBD1 matching over 7 bases. The length of the CDR3 is 15 residues. CDR1 is KGHSH, CDR2 LQKENI, per germline. V lost 3 bases to trimming and J lost 5 bases; unmatched junction nucleotides: 9. CDR3 in DNA: TGTGCCAGCTCACCGAAATCAGGGGGTGTGGAGACCCAGTACTTC. It encodes CASSPKSGGVETQYF.

The chain combines TRBV7-7 with TRBJ2-2; D might be TRBD1 (6 bases). The CDR3 totals 15 residues. Between the trimmed V and J ends, which lost 1 base and 4 bases, there was a span of 10 bases. Germline values: CDR1 SSHAT, CDR2 FNYEAQ (reference sequence). CDR3 protein: CASSLDRVPTGELFF. DNA of the CDR3: TGTGCCAGCAGCTTAGACAGGGTCCCCACCGGGGAGCTGTTTTTT.

The chain recombines TRBV5-3 with TRBJ1-5, with D hard to call. TRBV5-3 is designated an ORF whose function remains uncertain. The CDR3 covers 16 residues. Trimming removed 1 base from V and 4 bases from J, with 15 bases in between. CDR3 DNA sequence: TGTGCCAGAAGCTTGTTCTCCGGTTGGGGAAATCAGCCCCAGCATTTT. It specifies CARSLFSGWGNQPQHF.

The chain is built from TRBV4-3 and TRBJ1-2; possible D gene TRBD1, 5 bases. Germline CDR1 is LGHNA and CDR2 is YSLEER. CDR3 length: 13 amino acids. V shed 6 bases and J shed 4 bases, with 12 bases lying between them. DNA for the CDR3: TGCGCCAGCAGTAATGTGGGGGGCTATGGCTACACCTTC. Amino acids: CASSNVGGYGYTF.

J is TRBJ1-2 and V is TRBV4-1; the D is unclear. Trimming cost V 4 bases and J 8 bases, with 23 bases left between them. The CDR3 totals 16 residues. The germline gives CDR1 MGHRA, CDR2 YSYEKL. The CDR3 coding sequence is TGCGCCAGCAGCCCAATCTCAGGAGGATCTAGGTTGGGCTACACCTTC. It codes for CASSPISGGSRLGYTF.

The CDR3 DNA reads TGTGCCAGCAGTTCGGCCGGGAGGGGTACCACAGATACGCAGTATTTT. It encodes CASSSAGRGTTDTQYF. This rearrangement joins TRBV28 to TRBJ2-3; 8 bases are shared with TRBD2. The CDR3 sequence is 16 residues long. The germline CDR1 and CDR2 sequences are MDHEN and SYDVKM. Unmatched junction bases numbered 8, after V lost 4 bases and J lost 2 bases.

The gene calls are TRBV19 and TRBJ1-5; D remains ambiguous. The CDR3 covers 14 residues. V was cut by 7 bases and J by 5 bases, with 15 bases left in between. Germline values: CDR1 LNHDA, CDR2 SQIVND (reference sequence). The CDR3 protein is CASTFNVGHQPQHF. CDR3 DNA: TGTGCCAGTACCTTTAACGTCGGGCATCAGCCCCAGCATTTT.

The rearrangement joins TRBV27 to TRBJ1-1; 8 bases are shared with TRBD1. The CDR3 consists of 15 residues. From germline, CDR1 is MNHEY and CDR2 SMNVEV (reference sequence). V was clipped by 5 bases and J by 6 bases; unmatched bases: 11. The CDR3 bases are TGTGCCAGCAGTAGAATCCAGGGGGCCTCCGCTGAAGCTTTCTTT. It is translated as CASSRIQGASAEAFF.

A single count supports this clone. This chain connects TRBV6-5 to TRBJ2-7; TRBD1 is a possible D gene (6 bases). Trimming took off 6 bases at V and 0 bases at J, with 12 bases between the two ends. The CDR3 is made up of 14 amino acids. In germline, CDR1 is MNHEY, CDR2 SVGAGI. In nucleotides, the CDR3 is TGTGCCAGCAGCAGTACAGGGTTCTCCTACGAGCAGTACTTC. This translates into CASSSTGFSYEQYF.

This chain connects TRBV28 to TRBJ2-5; D possibly uses TRBD1 or TRBD2 (6 bases each). This CDR3 contains 15 residues. CDR1 and CDR2 (germline): MDHEN, SYDVKM. Trimming pared 2 bases from V and 4 bases from J, leaving 14 bases between. The CDR3 DNA reads TGTGCCAGCAGTTTAGGGGAGGTAGGGGGAGAGACCCAGTACTTC. Its translation is CASSLGEVGGETQYF.

The chain recombines TRBV5-1 with TRBJ2-7, with no clear D. The CDR3 covers 14 residues. The V gene lost 0 bases and the J gene lost 6 bases, with 13 bases spanning the gap. Germline CDR1 SGHRS, CDR2 YFSETQ. This CDR3 reads CASSLGADEAEQYF. The CDR3 region has the DNA TGCGCCAGCAGCTTGGGAGCAGATGAGGCCGAGCAGTACTTC.

The chain uses TRBV29-1 and TRBJ2-6; unclear D gene. V was shortened by 3 bases and J by 1 base, with 4 bases between the two germline ends. The CDR3 consists of 13 residues. Germline V gene data show CDR1 as SQVTM and CDR2 as ANQGSEA. CDR3 sequence reads: CSVDASGANVLTF. The CDR3 DNA sequence: TGCAGCGTTGACGCTTCTGGGGCCAACGTCCTGACTTTC.

The V and J genes are TRBV10-2 and TRBJ2-7, with D uncertain. The length of the CDR3 is 13 residues. V was trimmed by 3 bases and J by 6 bases, leaving 12 bases between them. Germline lookup yields CDR1 WSHSY and CDR2 SAAADI. DNA for the CDR3: TGCGCCAGCAGTGATGATAGGGTTAGCGAGCAGTACTTC. It encodes CASSDDRVSEQYF.

This clone showed up just once. This chain joins TRBV7-9 and TRBJ1-2; TRBD1 is a possible D gene (6 bases). V was pared by 5 bases and J by 8 bases, with 21 bases between. The germline CDR1 and CDR2 sequences are SEHNR and FQNEAQ (reference sequence). CDR3 size: 15 residues. CDR3 loop: CASSPRQAGVRGYTF. CDR3 DNA sequence: TGTGCCAGCAGCCCTAGACAGGCCGGAGTCCGGGGCTACACCTTC. The variable domain in full, with the rest retrieved from reference TRBV7-9 and TRBJ1-2, is DTGVSQNPRHKITKRGQNVTFRCDPISEHNRLYWYRQTLGQGPEFLTYFQNEAQLEKSRLLSDRFSAERPKGSFSTLEIQRTEQGDSAMYLCASSPRQAGVRGYTFGSGTRLTVV.

The gene calls are TRBV27 and TRBJ2-3, with TRBD1 matching 9 bases. The V segment lost 6 bases and the J segment 5 bases; nucleotides outside the gene matches: 9. Per germline, CDR1 MNHEY and CDR2 SMNVEV (reference sequence). CDR3 length: 15 amino acids. The CDR3 DNA reads as TGTGCCAGCAGGGGAAAACAGGGGGCGGGAGATACGCAGTATTTT. This sequence encodes CASRGKQGAGDTQYF.